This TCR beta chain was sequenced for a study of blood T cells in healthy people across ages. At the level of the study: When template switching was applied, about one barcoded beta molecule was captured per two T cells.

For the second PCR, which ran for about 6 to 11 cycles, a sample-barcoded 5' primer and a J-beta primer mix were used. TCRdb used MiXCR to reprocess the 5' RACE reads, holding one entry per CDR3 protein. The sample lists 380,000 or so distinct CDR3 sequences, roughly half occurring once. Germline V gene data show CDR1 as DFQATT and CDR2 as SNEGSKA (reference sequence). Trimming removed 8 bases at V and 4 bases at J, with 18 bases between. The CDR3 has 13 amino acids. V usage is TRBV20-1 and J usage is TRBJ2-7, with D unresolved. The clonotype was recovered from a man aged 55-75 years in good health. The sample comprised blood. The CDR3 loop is CSSSLKGRYEQYF. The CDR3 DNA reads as TGCAGTTCCAGCCTAAAGGGCCGGTACGAGCAGTACTTC.